The 3 T cell receptor beta chains presented below share a single source sample, sequenced in a study of cytomegalovirus exposure and HLA in healthy donors. 60 Vbeta and 13 Jbeta primers were used in PCR. TCRdb keeps only in-frame clones here, not all; method: immunoSEQ multiplex PCR. This sample has some 95,000 clones, with around 80% found just once. What was sequenced was PBMCs. The receptors here all came from a man aged 25-40 years in good health and CMV-seronegative.

V and J are TRBV10-2 and TRBJ1-2; D remains unclear. This CDR3 contains 14 residues. Trimming removed 2 bases from V and 4 bases from J, with 11 bases in between. Germline V lookup: CDR1 WSHSY, CDR2 SAAADI. The CDR3, as DNA: TGCGCCAGCAGTGAGATTAGAGGAATCTATGGCTACACCTTC. Its translation: CASSEIRGIYGYTF.

The V gene is TRBV28, the J gene TRBJ1-5; 7 bases fit TRBD1. Germline V gene data show CDR1 as MDHEN and CDR2 as SYDVKM. The CDR3 is made up of 15 amino acids. V gave up 6 bases and J gave up 2 bases; unmatched junction bases: 7. The CDR3 nucleotides are TGTGCCAGCAGCAACGACAGGGTGGGCAATCAGCCCCAGCATTTT. Protein sequence: CASSNDRVGNQPQHF. The whole variable domain, remainder taken from reference TRBV28 and TRBJ1-5, is DVKVTQSSRYLVKRTGEKVFLECVQDMDHENMFWYRQDPGLGLRLIYFSYDVKMKEKGDIPEGYSVSREKKERFSLILESASTNQTSMYLCASSNDRVGNQPQHFGDGTRLSIL.

The chain employs TRBV27 and TRBJ1-1, with TRBD1 identical over 7 bases. V dropped 4 bases and J dropped 0; count of bases not matched to a gene: 8. Germline V gene lookup returns CDR1 MNHEY and CDR2 SMNVEV (reference sequence). The CDR3 consists of 16 residues. The CDR3, as DNA: TGTGCCAGCAGTTCCGGACAGGTACTCTTGAACACTGAAGCTTTCTTT. This codes for CASSSGQVLLNTEAFF.